The clone carrying this T cell receptor (beta chain) came up many times. The data belong to a study of spatial heterogeneity in lung cancer. Turning to the study itself: The study consistently detected more beta-chain than alpha-chain sequences. Combinations of a unique TCR and a UMI were tallied in raw reads, and on average each appeared more than ten times.

Sample time point: sample taken at primary tumor resection. From tumor, nontumor lung or frozen PBMC, whole RNA was taken unsorted for sequencing. TCRdb analysed the 5' RACE reads with MiXCR anew, one entry per CDR3 protein. The table records around 25,000 distinct CDR3 sequences, roughly 12% of them present only once. V shed 8 bases, J shed 3 bases, and the junction held 4 bases outside the gene matches. The CDR3 runs 13 residues. Germline V lookup: CDR1 MNHEY, CDR2 SVGAGI. This specimen consisted of PBMCs, obtained at surgery. The source is a female donor with early-stage non-small cell lung cancer. The chain uses TRBV6-5 and TRBJ2-3, with 8 bases identical to TRBD2. The CDR3, as DNA: TGTGCCAGCGGGCGGGGGGTTACAGATACGCAGTATTTT. Translation: CASGRGVTDTQYF.